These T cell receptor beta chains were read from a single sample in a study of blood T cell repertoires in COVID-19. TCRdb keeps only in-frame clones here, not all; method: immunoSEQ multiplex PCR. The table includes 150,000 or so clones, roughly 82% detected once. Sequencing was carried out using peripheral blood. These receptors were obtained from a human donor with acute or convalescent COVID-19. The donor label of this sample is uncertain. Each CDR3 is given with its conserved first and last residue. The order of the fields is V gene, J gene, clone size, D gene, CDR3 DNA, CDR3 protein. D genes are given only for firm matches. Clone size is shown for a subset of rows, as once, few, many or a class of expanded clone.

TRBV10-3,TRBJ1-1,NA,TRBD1,TGTGCCATCAGTGGTGGGACAGGGGGAACTGAAGCTTTCTTT,CAISGGTGGTEAFF
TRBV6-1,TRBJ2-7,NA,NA,TGTGCCAGCAGTGAACAGGGCTACGAGCAGTACTTC,CASSEQGYEQYF
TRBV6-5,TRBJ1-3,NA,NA,TGTGCCACCTCGGTAGCGGCGAGTGGGAACACCATATATTTT,CATSVAASGNTIYF
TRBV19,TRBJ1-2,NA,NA,TGTGCCAGTAGTATCGACGTCCAGGTGGGCTACACCTTC,CASSIDVQVGYTF
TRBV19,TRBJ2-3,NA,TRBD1,TGTGCCAGTAGTAAGGGGACAGGGATGGTTGGAGATACGCAGTATTTT,CASSKGTGMVGDTQYF
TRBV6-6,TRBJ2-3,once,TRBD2,TGTGCCAGCAGTCAGAGACTAGCGGGGGCCAATACGCAGTATTTT,CASSQRLAGANTQYF
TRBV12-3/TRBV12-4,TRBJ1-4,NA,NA,TGTGCCAGCCCGTGGAGGGTAGGGGAAAAACTGTTTTTT,CASPWRVGEKLFF
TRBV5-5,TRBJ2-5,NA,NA,TGTGCCAGCAGCCCCAGGGGTCGCCCTCTAGGGGAGACCCAGTACTTC,CASSPRGRPLGETQYF
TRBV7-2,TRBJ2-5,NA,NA,TGTGCCAGCAGCTTAGGGAACAGGCCGCAAGAGACCCAGTACTTC,CASSLGNRPQETQYF
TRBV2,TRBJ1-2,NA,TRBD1,TGTGCCAGCAGCACTCAACAGGGGGCCATCTATGGCTACACCTTC,CASSTQQGAIYGYTF
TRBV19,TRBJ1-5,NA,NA,TGTGCCAGTACCTTCCGGAGCAGGGTTAGCAATCAGCCCCAGCATTTT,CASTFRSRVSNQPQHF
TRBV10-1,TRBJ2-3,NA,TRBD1,TGCGCCAGCTCGGGACAGGGTCGTACAGATACGCAGTATTTT,CASSGQGRTDTQYF
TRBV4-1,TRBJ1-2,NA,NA,TGCGCCAGCAGCCAAGATCCGGGAACAGAGGCGCGGGGCTACACCTTC,CASSQDPGTEARGYTF
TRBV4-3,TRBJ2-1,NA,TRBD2,TGCGCCAGCAGCCAAGATCATTTGCGGGGGGCCCACAATGAGCAGTTCTTC,CASSQDHLRGAHNEQFF
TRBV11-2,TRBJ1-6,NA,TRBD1,TGTGCCAGCAGCTTAGAACCGGGGACAGCGTCACCCCTCCACTTT,CASSLEPGTASPLHF
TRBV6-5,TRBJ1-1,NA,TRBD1,TGTGCCAGCCGTATTCAGGGGGCAGGGACTGAAGCTTTCTTT,CASRIQGAGTEAFF
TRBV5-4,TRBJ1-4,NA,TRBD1,TGTGCCAGCAGCCGAAAAGGGACAGGGGTTAATGAAAAACTGTTTTTT,CASSRKGTGVNEKLFF
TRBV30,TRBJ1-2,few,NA,TGTGCCTGGAGCTGGGGGGGTGGGGGCCTCTTTAACTATGGCTACACCTTC,CAWSWGGGGLFNYGYTF
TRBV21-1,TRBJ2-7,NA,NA,TGTGCCAGCAGCAATCGGGACATCTTGAAGCAGTACTTC,CASSNRDILKQYF
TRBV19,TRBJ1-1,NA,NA,TGTGCCAGTAAATATAGTAGGGGCACTGAAGCTTTCTTT,CASKYSRGTEAFF